This T cell receptor beta chain was recovered during a study of T cell changes during pregnancy in multiple sclerosis. TCRdb's copy holds only in-frame clones and misses some; the assay was immunoSEQ multiplex PCR. The sample yields 130,000 or so clones, 90% to 96% seen once. The receptor was derived from a female donor with multiple sclerosis, enrolled in a pregnancy study. The sample was peripheral blood, taken after pregnancy.

The CDR3 loop is CASSLTGRETQYF. In DNA, the CDR3 is TGTGCCAGCAGTTTGACAGGGAGGGAGACCCAGTACTTC. This chain uses TRBV28 with TRBJ2-5, with TRBD1 as a possible D gene (7 bases). Trimming took off 3 bases at V and 5 bases at J, with 10 bases between the two ends. The CDR3 sequence is 13 residues long. Germline V CDR1 and CDR2: MDHEN, SYDVKM. Full variable domain (missing parts from reference TRBV28 and TRBJ2-5): DVKVTQSSRYLVKRTGEKVFLECVQDMDHENMFWYRQDPGLGLRLIYFSYDVKMKEKGDIPEGYSVSREKKERFSLILESASTNQTSMYLCASSLTGRETQYFGPGTRLLVL.